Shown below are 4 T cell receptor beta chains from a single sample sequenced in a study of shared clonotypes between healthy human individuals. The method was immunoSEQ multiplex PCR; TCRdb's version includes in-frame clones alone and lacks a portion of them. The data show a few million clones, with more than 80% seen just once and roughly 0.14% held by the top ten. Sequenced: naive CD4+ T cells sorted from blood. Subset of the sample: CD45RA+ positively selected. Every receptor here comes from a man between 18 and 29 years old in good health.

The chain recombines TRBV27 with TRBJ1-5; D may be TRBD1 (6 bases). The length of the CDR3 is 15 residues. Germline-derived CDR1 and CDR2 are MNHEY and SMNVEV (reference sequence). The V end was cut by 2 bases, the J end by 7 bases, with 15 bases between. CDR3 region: CASSLRFGGGQPQHF. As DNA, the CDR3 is TGTGCCAGCAGTTTAAGGTTTGGAGGGGGACAGCCCCAGCATTTT.

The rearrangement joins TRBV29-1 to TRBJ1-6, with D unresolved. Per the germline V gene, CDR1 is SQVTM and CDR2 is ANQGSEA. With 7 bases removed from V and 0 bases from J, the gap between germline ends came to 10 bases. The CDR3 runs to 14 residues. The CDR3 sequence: CSARPSSYNSPLHF. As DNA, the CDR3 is TGCAGCGCCCGTCCGAGCTCCTATAATTCACCCCTCCACTTT.

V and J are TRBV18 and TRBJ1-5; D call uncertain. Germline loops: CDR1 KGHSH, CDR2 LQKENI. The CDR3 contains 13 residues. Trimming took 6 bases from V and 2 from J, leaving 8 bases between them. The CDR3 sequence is CASSEDGNQPQHF. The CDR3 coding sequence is TGTGCCAGCTCGGAGGACGGCAATCAGCCCCAGCATTTT.

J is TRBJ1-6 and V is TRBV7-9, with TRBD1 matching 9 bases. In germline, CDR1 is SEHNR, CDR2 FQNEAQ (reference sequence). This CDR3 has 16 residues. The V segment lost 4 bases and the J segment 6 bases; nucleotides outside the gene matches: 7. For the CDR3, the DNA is TGTGCCAGCAGCTACGGGACAGGGAGAACTAATTCACCCCTCCACTTT. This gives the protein CASSYGTGRTNSPLHF.